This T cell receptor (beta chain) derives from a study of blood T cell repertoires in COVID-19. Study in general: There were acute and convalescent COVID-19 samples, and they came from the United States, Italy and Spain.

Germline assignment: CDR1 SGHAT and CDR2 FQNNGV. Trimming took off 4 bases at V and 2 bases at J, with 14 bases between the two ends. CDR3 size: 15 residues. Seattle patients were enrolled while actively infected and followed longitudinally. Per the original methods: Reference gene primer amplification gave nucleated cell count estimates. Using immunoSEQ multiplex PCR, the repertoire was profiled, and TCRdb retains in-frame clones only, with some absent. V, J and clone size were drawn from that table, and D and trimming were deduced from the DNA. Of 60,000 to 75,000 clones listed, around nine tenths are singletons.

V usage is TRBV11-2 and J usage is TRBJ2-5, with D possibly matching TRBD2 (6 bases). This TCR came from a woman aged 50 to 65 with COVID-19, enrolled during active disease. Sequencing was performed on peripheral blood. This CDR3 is CASSSRRGLQETQYF. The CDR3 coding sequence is TGTGCCAGCAGCTCCCGTAGAGGACTACAAGAGACCCAGTACTTC.